This T cell receptor (beta chain) was captured by sequencing in a study of T cell repertoires in cytomegalovirus infection. Overall study context: Selection of CMV epitopes for the study included recently identified HLA-C-restricted and well-studied HLA-B-restricted ones. Public TCR beta signature analysis indicated the presence of both CMV infection and matching HLA type.

Overall study results and limits: HLA-C-restricted CMV clonotypes gave the most frequent clonotype in two of eight donors. Totalled public TCR beta family frequency picked out people who carried CMV plus the relevant HLA.

This clonotype was found many times. Its matching antigen is unknown. TCRdb reprocessed the reads via MiXCR and lists one record per CDR3 protein. The sample yields fewer than 30,000 distinct CDR3 sequences, 20% to 25% seen once. V lost 0 bases, J lost 2 bases, and 11 bases lay in between. The germline CDR1 and CDR2 sequences are MGHRA and YSYEKL. The length of the CDR3 is 17 residues. The sequencing used CD8+ T cells from cultured PBMCs, collected from culture after CMV antigen stimulation. The V call is TRBV4-1, the J call TRBJ2-6, with a weak D call TRBD2 (6 bases). The sequence was collected from a human donor in good health (CMV status not recorded). Some clones in this sample may be carry-over from other donors' samples. As DNA, the CDR3 is TGCGCCAGCAGCCAAGATCGGAGGGGAACTGGGGCCAACGTCCTGACTTTC. This encodes CASSQDRRGTGANVLTF.